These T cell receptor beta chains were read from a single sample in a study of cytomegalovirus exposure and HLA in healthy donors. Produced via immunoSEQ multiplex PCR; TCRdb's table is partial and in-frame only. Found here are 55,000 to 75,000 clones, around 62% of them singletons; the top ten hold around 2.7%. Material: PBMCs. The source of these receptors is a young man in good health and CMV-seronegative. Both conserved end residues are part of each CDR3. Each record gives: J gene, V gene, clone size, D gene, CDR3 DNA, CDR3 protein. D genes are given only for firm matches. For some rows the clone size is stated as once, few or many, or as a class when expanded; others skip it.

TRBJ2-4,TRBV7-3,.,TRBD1,TGTGCCAGCAGCGCCAGCCTTCACAGGGGCATTCAGTACTTC,CASSASLHRGIQYF
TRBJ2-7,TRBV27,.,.,TGTGCCAGCAGCCCTGGGGGGGCGCGGAGCTACGAGCAGTACTTC,CASSPGGARSYEQYF
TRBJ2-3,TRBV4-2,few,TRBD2,TGTGCCAGCAGCCAAGAAACTAGCGGGGGCCATCTCACAGATACGCAGTATTTT,CASSQETSGGHLTDTQYF
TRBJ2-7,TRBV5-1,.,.,TGCGCCAGCAGCCCCGGGGGGCCCGAGCGGTACTTC,CASSPGGPERYF
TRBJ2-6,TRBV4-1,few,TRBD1,TGCGCCAGCAGCCAGGGACAGTCGAGGGCCAACGTCCTGACTTTC,CASSQGQSRANVLTF
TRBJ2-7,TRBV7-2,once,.,TGTGCCAGCAGCCCCCATGGTGCCAGCGGTGCCTACGAGCAGTACTTC,CASSPHGASGAYEQYF
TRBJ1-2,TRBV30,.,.,TGTGCCTGGAACCCGGGACTCTATGGCTACACCTTC,CAWNPGLYGYTF
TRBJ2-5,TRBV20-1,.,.,TGCAGTGCTAGTGGAGCCGAAACCCAGTACTTC,CSASGAETQYF
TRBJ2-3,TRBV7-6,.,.,TGTGCCAGCAGTCTACCCCAGGGCCCAGATACGCAGTATTTT,CASSLPQGPDTQYF
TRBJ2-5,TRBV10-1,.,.,TGCGCCAGCTCCCGACATTTGAACAGGGAGATGAGTCAAGAGACCCAGTACTTC,CASSRHLNREMSQETQYF
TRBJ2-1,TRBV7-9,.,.,TGTGCCAGCAGCTTAGTCCAGAACAATGAGCAGTTCTTC,CASSLVQNNEQFF
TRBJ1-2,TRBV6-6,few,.,TGTGCCAGCAGTTCAAGGGGTACTGGCTACACCTTC,CASSSRGTGYTF
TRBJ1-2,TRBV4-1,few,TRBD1,TGCGCCAGCAGCCAAAGCTCGGACAGGACGTATGGCTACACCTTC,CASSQSSDRTYGYTF
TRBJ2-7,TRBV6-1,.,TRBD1,TGTGCCAGCAGTAGGACAGGGCTGGCCTACGAGCAGTACTTC,CASSRTGLAYEQYF
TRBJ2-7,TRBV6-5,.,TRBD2,TGTGCCAGCACCCGAGCGGGGGGGCCCTACGAGCAGTACTTC,CASTRAGGPYEQYF